This T cell receptor (beta chain) was found in a study of identical twins. TCRdb passed the 5' RACE reads through MiXCR, listing each CDR3 protein once. The data hold 500,000 to 550,000 distinct CDR3 sequences, with approximately 20% observed a single time. Germline V CDR1 and CDR2: ENHRY, SYGVKD. The V and J ends lost 4 bases and 0 bases respectively, with 9 bases between them. The CDR3 sequence is 14 residues long. This same sample was also part of a study on yellow fever vaccine responses in identical twins.

The sequenced material came from CD4+ T cells sorted from blood. This TCR derives from a woman between 18 and 29 years old in good health. The chain has TRBV10-3 and TRBJ1-1, with D unclear. The CDR3 DNA is TGTGCCATCAGTGGGACGGAAATGAACACTGAAGCTTTCTTT. As protein: CAISGTEMNTEAFF.